Shown below are 5 T cell receptor beta chains from a single sample sequenced in a study of blood T cells in healthy people across ages (dated by TCRdb to the mid-2010s). Receptor libraries were prepared by 5' RACE. Instrument on record: Illumina HiSeq 2500. The second PCR ran for roughly 7 to 11 cycles and used a J-beta primer mix along with a sample-barcoded 5' primer. The public reads were quality trimmed at Q25 with fastp and then assembled into clones with MiXCR by TCRdb, keeping productive beta chains. When rows share a CDR3 protein, they turn into one entry using the most common DNA and genes. The table for this sample lists around 780,000 distinct CDR3 sequences; about a quarter of them were counted only once. The ten largest clones capture roughly 3.1% of the sample. These same data were also listed under a study on T cells of mothers and their children.

Sample: blood. The source of these receptors is a boy under 18 in good health.

J is TRBJ2-5 and V is TRBV12-3 or TRBV12-4; 13 nucleotides match TRBD2. The CDR3 sequence is 16 residues long. After removal of 7 bases from V and 2 bases from J, the junction contained 7 bases not matched to a gene. Here the CDR3 DNA reads TGTGCCAGCACCCTCAGACTAGCGGGGGGTCAAGAGACCCAGTACTTC. Its protein is CASTLRLAGGQETQYF.

In this sample, this clonotype turned up a few times. The chain couples TRBV10-3 to TRBJ2-7; D is ambiguous. V lost 3 bases and J lost 4, with 13 bases in between. Germline loops: CDR1 ENHRY, CDR2 SYGVKD. This CDR3 is built from 14 residues. In nucleotides, the CDR3 is TGTGCCATCAGTGAAGCAACCAGGCGTTACGAGCAGTACTTC. Encoded protein: CAISEATRRYEQYF.

The table lists this clonotype with many counts. The gene calls are TRBV6-2 or TRBV6-3 and TRBJ1-5; perhaps TRBD1 as D (5 bases). Germline loops: CDR1 MNHEY, CDR2 SVGEGT. The CDR3 is 16 residues long. Trimming cost V 4 bases and J 1 base, with 14 bases left between them. CDR3 in DNA: TGTGCCAGCAGTTGGGGGTCAGCCTTCAGCAATCAGCCCCAGCATTTT. Its translation is CASSWGSAFSNQPQHF.

The chain couples TRBV7-3 to TRBJ2-1; 10 bases are a match to TRBD2. Germline V gene lookup returns CDR1 SGHTA and CDR2 FQGTGA. V trimming: 5 bases; J trimming: 6 bases; junction bases outside the gene matches: 7. The CDR3 is 15 amino acids. DNA for the CDR3: TGTGCCAGCAGCCCTAGCGGGGGTGTCTTCAATGAGCAGTTCTTC. Translation: CASSPSGGVFNEQFF.

The chain combines TRBV19 with TRBJ2-6; perhaps TRBD1 as D (7 bases). The CDR3 has 19 amino acids. V was cut by 6 bases and J by 1 base, with 22 bases left in between. CDR1 is LNHDA, CDR2 SQIVND, per germline (reference sequence). CDR3 protein: CASRPQGAQGRSGANVLTF. The CDR3 coding sequence is TGTGCCAGTAGGCCCCAAGGAGCACAGGGGAGGTCTGGGGCCAACGTCCTGACTTTC.